This is a list of T cell receptor beta chains from one sample in a study of neoadjuvant anti-PD-1 for oral cavity cancer. Profiling relied on immunoSEQ multiplex PCR, and the TCRdb table lists in-frame clones only, not all of them. The table includes around 12,000 clones, about 67% detected once. The sample here was tumor tissue, taken before nivolumab (anti-PD-1) treatment. These receptors came from a person aged 35-80 years with oral cavity squamous cell carcinoma. The donor label of this sample is uncertain. CDR3s include the opening cysteine and the closing phenylalanine or tryptophan. D genes are given only for firm matches. The size entry is marked missing in some rows and otherwise reads once, few, many or a size class.

TRBD1,TRBV18,TRBJ2-3,-,CASSRDRGQTDTQYF,TGTGCCAGCTCACGGGACAGGGGGCAAACAGATACGCAGTATTTT
TRBD1,TRBV5-5,TRBJ2-5,-,CASSLGTGKETQYF,TGTGCCAGCAGCCTGGGGACAGGGAAAGAGACCCAGTACTTC
-,TRBV28,TRBJ1-3,-,CAVPSPSAGNTIYF,TGTGCCGTGCCCTCACCGTCAGCTGGAAACACCATATATTTT
TRBD2,TRBV6-1,TRBJ2-1,-,CASKPGGTGYNEQFF,TGTGCCAGCAAACCCGGGGGGACTGGCTACAATGAGCAGTTCTTC
-,TRBV11-2,TRBJ2-3,-,CASSGKTDTQYF,TGTGCCAGCAGCGGAAAAACAGATACGCAGTATTTT
-,TRBV6-1,TRBJ1-5,-,CASSEAGAGNQPQHF,TGTGCCAGCAGTGAAGCAGGGGCCGGCAATCAGCCCCAGCATTTT
-,TRBV4-1,TRBJ1-2,-,CASSLRGQANYGYTF,TGCGCCAGCAGCCTACGAGGGCAGGCTAACTATGGCTACACCTTC
-,TRBV30,TRBJ2-1,-,CAWSVSRGEQFF,TGTGCCTGGAGTGTTTCCAGGGGCGAGCAGTTCTTC
-,TRBV5-1,TRBJ1-1,-,CASSPDLNTEAFF,TGCGCCAGCAGCCCCGACCTGAACACTGAAGCTTTCTTT
-,TRBV21-1,TRBJ2-7,-,CASSKAPDRGLYEQYF,TGTGCCAGCAGCAAAGCGCCGGACAGGGGGCTCTACGAGCAGTACTTC
-,TRBV7-9,TRBJ1-5,-,CASSLAGDSNQPQHF,TGTGCCAGCAGCTTAGCGGGGGATAGCAATCAGCCCCAGCATTTT
-,TRBV29-1,TRBJ1-3,large,CSYLAGNTIYF,TGCAGCTACTTGGCGGGAAACACCATATATTTT
TRBD2,TRBV4-1,TRBJ2-3,few,CASSPQGRGGTDTQYF,TGCGCCAGCAGCCCCCAGGGGCGGGGGGGCACAGATACGCAGTATTTT
-,TRBV10-2,TRBJ1-2,few,CASSEWGNYGYTF,TGCGCCAGCAGTGAATGGGGGAACTATGGCTACACCTTC
-,TRBV28,TRBJ2-7,-,CASSLGLASNYF,TGTGCCAGCAGTTTAGGGCTAGCGAGCAACTACTTC
TRBD1,TRBV7-2,TRBJ2-7,-,CASSSHRGGEQYF,TGTGCCAGCAGCTCCCACAGGGGCGGCGAGCAGTACTTC
-,TRBV19,TRBJ2-1,-,CASSIVGGGDEQFF,TGTGCCAGTAGTATAGTTGGGGGTGGCGATGAGCAGTTCTTC
TRBD1,TRBV18,TRBJ1-1,-,CASSPGQGARGTEAFF,TGTGCCAGCTCACCCGGACAGGGGGCGAGGGGAACTGAAGCTTTCTTT
-,TRBV12-1,TRBJ2-3,once,CASSPGLAGPPLETQYF,TGTGCCAGCAGCCCGGGACTAGCGGGACCGCCGTTGGAAACGCAGTATTTT
TRBD1,TRBV2,TRBJ2-3,few,CASRQGARSTDTQYF,TGTGCCAGCCGACAGGGGGCCAGAAGCACAGATACGCAGTATTTT
TRBD1,TRBV14,TRBJ2-6,-,CASSQDWADRGSVLTF,TGTGCCAGCAGCCAAGATTGGGCAGACAGGGGGAGCGTCCTGACTTTC
TRBD2,TRBV10-2,TRBJ2-3,-,CASSEGLAGLADTQYF,TGCGCCAGCTCAGAGGGACTAGCGGGACTAGCAGATACGCAGTATTTT
TRBD2,TRBV9,TRBJ2-1,-,CASSVVAGEVQFF,TGTGCCAGCAGCGTAGTAGCGGGAGAAGTGCAGTTCTTC
TRBD1,TRBV27,TRBJ1-5,-,CASSQDRGHYSNQPQHF,TGTGCCAGCAGTCAGGACAGGGGTCACTATAGCAATCAGCCCCAGCATTTT
-,TRBV5-6,TRBJ1-1,-,CASSFGAGGRNTEAFF,TGTGCCAGCAGCTTTGGGGCGGGGGGCAGGAACACTGAAGCTTTCTTT
-,TRBV6-4,TRBJ1-1,few,CASGRNPNTEAFF,TGTGCCAGCGGGCGAAACCCGAACACTGAAGCTTTCTTT
TRBD1,TRBV10-3,TRBJ1-1,-,CAISDPSERGLGAFF,TGTGCCATCAGTGACCCCTCGGAGAGGGGGCTTGGGGCTTTCTTT
-,TRBV27,TRBJ2-6,-,CASKRESGANVLTF,TGTGCCAGCAAACGGGAATCTGGGGCCAACGTCCTGACTTTC
-,TRBV6-6,TRBJ1-4,-,CAAGPTNEKLFF,TGTGCCGCAGGTCCAACTAATGAAAAACTGTTTTTT
-,TRBV9,TRBJ2-1,-,CASSVGAGAYNEQFF,TGTGCCAGCAGCGTAGGGGCCGGAGCCTACAATGAGCAGTTCTTC
TRBD1,TRBV5-4,TRBJ1-2,few,CASSSQGAGYGYTF,TGTGCCAGCAGCTCACAGGGGGCCGGCTATGGCTACACCTTC
-,TRBV5-4,TRBJ2-3,-,CASSPASGSGPDTQYF,TGTGCCAGCAGCCCCGCCTCCGGAAGCGGGCCAGATACGCAGTATTTT
TRBD1,TRBV18,TRBJ2-4,few,CASSFTTGGELAIQYF,TGTGCCAGCTCGTTTACTACAGGGGGTGAATTAGCCATTCAGTACTTC
TRBD2,TRBV6-6,TRBJ2-7,-,CASRPGLDYEQYF,TGTGCCAGCAGACCGGGACTAGACTACGAGCAGTACTTC
TRBD2,TRBV27,TRBJ2-6,-,CASSHSGRAFGANVLTF,TGTGCCAGCAGCCATAGCGGGAGGGCCTTTGGGGCCAACGTCCTGACTTTC
-,TRBV5-5,TRBJ1-2,-,CASSPRPAYGYTF,TGTGCCAGCAGCCCCAGACCTGCCTATGGCTACACCTTC
TRBD1,TRBV19,TRBJ1-5,-,CASSKGGAGLSNQPQHF,TGTGCCAGTAGTAAAGGGGGCGCGGGGCTTTCCAATCAGCCCCAGCATTTT
-,TRBV5-1,TRBJ2-4,-,CASSPEGGLAKNIQYF,TGCGCCAGCAGCCCGGAGGGGGGACTAGCCAAAAACATTCAGTACTTC
-,TRBV2,TRBJ2-2,-,CASSLDLTGELFF,TGTGCCAGCAGTTTGGATCTCACCGGGGAGCTGTTTTTT
-,TRBV7-9,TRBJ2-2,-,CASSLAGRRTGELFF,TGTGCCAGCAGCTTAGCGGGGCGGAGAACCGGGGAGCTGTTTTTT
-,TRBV5-6,TRBJ2-2,-,CASSLWQARTGELFF,TGTGCCAGCAGCTTGTGGCAGGCGAGGACCGGGGAGCTGTTTTTT
TRBD1,TRBV6-6,TRBJ2-7,-,CASSQRTGGYEQYF,TGTGCCAGCAGTCAAAGGACAGGGGGGTACGAGCAGTACTTC
-,TRBV6-5,TRBJ2-7,-,CASSNRDGTYEQYF,TGTGCCAGCAGTAACCGGGACGGCACCTACGAGCAGTACTTC
-,TRBV9,TRBJ2-2,-,CASSVMAGTGELFF,TGTGCCAGCAGCGTAATGGCAGGAACCGGGGAGCTGTTTTTT
-,TRBV19,TRBJ1-6,-,CASSISRSVNSPLHF,TGTGCCAGTAGTATCAGCAGGTCGGTGAATTCACCCCTCCACTTT